Following are 18 T cell receptor beta chains from one sample sequenced in a study of T cell repertoires in cytomegalovirus infection. Antigens of these TCRs are unknown. A single record per CDR3 protein comes from TCRdb applying MiXCR to the reads. The table has 640,000 or so distinct CDR3 sequences, around 32% seen once. This specimen was cultured PBMCs, taken from culture after CMV antigen stimulation. The receptor source for this set is a human donor in good health (CMV status not recorded). Some clones in this sample may be carry-over from other donors' samples.

The CDR3 here is CSASFHRGDTGELFF. Here the CDR3 DNA reads TGCAGTGCTAGCTTTCACCGCGGGGACACCGGGGAGCTGTTTTTT. V is TRBV20-1 and J is TRBJ2-2; D is possibly TRBD2 (6 bases). The CDR3 loop spans 15 amino acids. V was shortened by 3 bases and J by 3 bases, with 14 bases between the two germline ends. Per the germline V gene, CDR1 is DFQATT and CDR2 is SNEGSKA (reference sequence).

The chain uses TRBV6-2 or TRBV6-3 and TRBJ2-3; D unclear. There are 12 residues in the CDR3. Germline CDR1 is MNHEY and CDR2 is SVGEGT. The V gene lost 0 bases and the J gene lost 7 bases, with 5 bases spanning the gap. DNA for the CDR3: TGTGCCAGCAGTTACTCGTCCCATACGCAGTATTTT. It specifies CASSYSSHTQYF.

This clonotype came up a few times. This chain connects TRBV6-6 to TRBJ2-3; tentative D call: TRBD1 (6 bases). Germline loops: CDR1 MNHNY, CDR2 SVGAGI (reference sequence). V was pared by 7 bases and J by 4 bases, with 12 bases between. The CDR3 sequence is 13 residues long. The CDR3 coding sequence is TGTGCCAGCACTCCGTCAGGGGCAGATACGCAGTATTTT. It specifies CASTPSGADTQYF.

This clonotype turned up a few times. This sequence joins TRBV11-2 and TRBJ2-1; D unresolved. Between the trimmed V and J ends, which lost 1 base and 4 bases, there was a span of 8 bases. CDR3 length: 14 residues. Germline values: CDR1 SGHAT, CDR2 FQNNGV. The CDR3, as DNA: TGTGCCAGCAGCTTAGGGACCCTATACAATGAGCAGTTCTTC. The encoded protein is CASSLGTLYNEQFF. Variable domain in full (rest from reference TRBV11-2 and TRBJ2-1): EAGVAQSPRYKIIEKRQSVAFWCNPISGHATLYWYQQILGQGPKLLIQFQNNGVVDDSQLPKDRFSAERLKGVDSTLKIQPAKLEDSAVYLCASSLGTLYNEQFFGPGTRLTVL.

This rearrangement joins TRBV7-2 to TRBJ1-6; D is ambiguous. The CDR3 runs 13 residues. The germline V gene has CDR1 SGHTA and CDR2 FQGNSA. V lost 3 bases to trimming and J lost 12 bases, with 12 bases between them. The chain's CDR3 is CASSFGQKRPLHF. As DNA, the CDR3 is TGTGCCAGCAGCTTCGGGCAGAAGAGACCCCTCCACTTT.

This clonotype has a single count. The chain recombines TRBV20-1 with TRBJ1-2; D uncertain. This CDR3 comprises 13 residues. Trimming took off 2 bases at V and 6 bases at J, with 13 bases between the two ends. Germline V lookup: CDR1 DFQATT, CDR2 SNEGSKA (reference sequence). The CDR3 sequence is CSARFRWSDGYTF. In nucleotides, the CDR3 is TGCAGTGCTAGATTCAGATGGTCTGATGGCTACACCTTC.

In its sample, this clonotype was seen many times. The chain employs TRBV7-2 and TRBJ2-2; 11 nucleotides align to TRBD2. J lost 6 bases, V lost 1 base, and 7 bases had no gene match. The CDR3 is made up of 17 amino acids. From germline, CDR1 is SGHTA and CDR2 FQGNSA. The CDR3 region has the DNA TGTGCCAGCAGCTTAGTATTTAGCGGGGGGGCATCCGGGGAGCTGTTTTTT. It encodes CASSLVFSGGASGELFF.

This clonotype was seen ten or more times. The chain joins TRBV7-2 to TRBJ1-4; D may be TRBD1 (6 bases). The V and J ends lost 0 bases and 8 bases respectively, with 16 bases between them. The germline CDR1 and CDR2 sequences are SGHTA and FQGNSA. The CDR3 length is 16 residues. This chain's CDR3 is CASSLAPGQPGEKLFF. CDR3 sequence (DNA): TGTGCCAGCAGCTTAGCGCCGGGACAACCAGGGGAAAAACTGTTTTTT.

DNA for the CDR3: TGTGCCACCTCAAAAAACACCGGGGAGCTGTTTTTT. This encodes CATSKNTGELFF. The chain recombines TRBV19 with TRBJ2-2; unclear D gene. Germline CDR1 LNHDA, CDR2 SQIVND (reference sequence). Trimming removed 10 bases at V and 2 bases at J, with 8 bases between. This CDR3 contains 12 residues. The full variable domain, in which reference TRBV19 and TRBJ2-2 provide the parts outside the CDR3, is DGGITQSPKYLFRKEGQNVTLSCEQNLNHDAMYWYRQDPGQGLRLIYYSQIVNDFQKGDIAEGYSVSREKKESFPLTVTSAQKNPTAFYLCATSKNTGELFFGEGSRLTVL.

There are a few counts of this clonotype. CDR3 in DNA: TGTGCCAGTAGTATATTTGAGGGATGGGATACGCAGTATTTT. It encodes CASSIFEGWDTQYF. The chain links TRBV19 to TRBJ2-3; D might be TRBD2 (5 bases). From germline, CDR1 is LNHDA and CDR2 SQIVND (reference sequence). Trimming left V 2 bases short and J 6 bases short, with 12 bases between. This CDR3 comprises 14 residues.

This clonotype has a handful of counts. V usage is TRBV7-2 and J usage is TRBJ1-1; D remains unclear. The CDR3 has 14 residues. Trimming left V 3 bases short and J 1 base short, with 9 bases between. CDR1 and CDR2 from the germline V gene are SGHTA and FQGNSA. The chain's CDR3 is CASSFPRGNTEAFF. As DNA, the CDR3 is TGTGCCAGCAGCTTTCCCAGAGGGAACACTGAAGCTTTCTTT. Using reference TRBV7-2 and TRBJ1-1 for the parts outside the CDR3, the full variable domain is GAGVSQSPSNKVTEKGKDVELRCDPISGHTALYWYRQSLGQGLEFLIYFQGNSAPDKSGLPSDRFSAERTGGSVSTLTIQRTQQEDSAVYLCASSFPRGNTEAFFGQGTRLTVV.

This chain uses TRBV7-9 with TRBJ1-1; TRBD1 might be the D (5 bases). The CDR3 has 13 amino acids. From germline, CDR1 is SEHNR and CDR2 FQNEAQ (reference sequence). The germline V and J ends were trimmed by 1 base and 7 bases, with 10 bases remaining between them. The CDR3: CASSLDRGFEAFF. The CDR3 nucleotides are TGTGCCAGCAGCTTAGATCGGGGCTTTGAAGCTTTCTTT.

Only a few counts were recorded for this clonotype. The J gene is TRBJ1-1, the V gene TRBV4-2; D unresolved. Germline V lookup: CDR1 LGHNA, CDR2 YNFKEQ. The length of the CDR3 is 14 residues. The germline V and J ends were trimmed by 3 bases and 1 base, with 9 bases remaining between them. CDR3 sequence reads: CASSQQIQNTEAFF. The CDR3 region has the DNA TGTGCCAGCAGCCAGCAGATTCAGAACACTGAAGCTTTCTTT.

The chain uses TRBV10-3 and TRBJ1-2; D is undetermined. Between the trimmed V and J ends, which lost 2 bases and 4 bases, there was a span of 11 bases. The germline gives CDR1 ENHRY, CDR2 SYGVKD. CDR3 length equals 14 residues. CDR3 protein: CAISEGLSLYGYTF. In DNA, the CDR3 is TGTGCCATCAGTGAGGGACTTAGTCTCTATGGCTACACCTTC.

In this sample, this clonotype turned up a few times. The rearrangement links TRBV6-1 to TRBJ1-1, with TRBD1 matching 8 bases. Trimming cost V 6 bases and J 4 bases; bases outside gene matches: 7. The germline gives CDR1 MNHNS, CDR2 SASEGT. The CDR3 is 14 residues long. CDR3 protein: CASRVTGARTEAFF. CDR3 bases: TGTGCCAGCAGAGTGACAGGGGCTCGCACTGAAGCTTTCTTT.

This clonotype has ten or more counts. The chain carries TRBV7-2 and TRBJ2-1; D is uncertain. This CDR3 is 15 amino acids long. V lost 1 base to trimming and J lost 9 bases, with 16 bases between them. Germline V gene data show CDR1 as SGHTA and CDR2 as FQGNSA. CDR3 DNA sequence: TGTGCCAGCAGCTTAGGCGTGTGGGATGGGTTTGAGCAGTTCTTC. Its translation is CASSLGVWDGFEQFF. Filled out from reference TRBV7-2 and TRBJ2-1, the complete variable domain reads GAGVSQSPSNKVTEKGKDVELRCDPISGHTALYWYRQSLGQGLEFLIYFQGNSAPDKSGLPSDRFSAERTGGSVSTLTIQRTQQEDSAVYLCASSLGVWDGFEQFFGPGTRLTVL.

This clonotype has just a few counts. V usage is TRBV12-3 or TRBV12-4 and J usage is TRBJ2-1, with a tentative D call TRBD2 (6 bases). This CDR3 has 15 amino acids. V lost 8 bases and J lost 0, with 14 bases in between. In nucleotides, the CDR3 is TGTGCCAGCGGAAGAGCGGGCATCTCCTACAATGAGCAGTTCTTC. It codes for CASGRAGISYNEQFF.

V and J are TRBV7-8 and TRBJ2-7; D possibly corresponds to TRBD1 (6 bases). The CDR3 covers 16 residues. Germline values: CDR1 SGHVS, CDR2 FQNEAQ. The ends were cut back, 5 bases at V and 2 bases at J, with 19 bases in the middle. In nucleotides, the CDR3 is TGTGCCAGCAGCCCCCCGGCGGCAGGGGCGACCTACGAGCAGTACTTC. It codes for CASSPPAAGATYEQYF.